Presented here are 30 T cell receptor beta chains from one specimen sequenced in a study of cytomegalovirus exposure and HLA in healthy donors. Use of 60 Vbeta and 13 Jbeta primers characterized the PCR. Here immunoSEQ multiplex PCR was the method, and the copy in TCRdb shows in-frame clones only, minus some. The table records some 120,000 clones, 70% to 80% of them present only once. Sequences were obtained from PBMCs. Source of these receptors: a young man in good health and CMV-seronegative.

The rearrangement links TRBV28 to TRBJ2-7; D is perhaps TRBD2 (6 bases). Germline V gene data show CDR1 as MDHEN and CDR2 as SYDVKM. V was trimmed by 4 bases and J by 2 bases, leaving 15 bases between them. CDR3 length: 15 amino acids. DNA of the CDR3: TGTGCCAGCAGTTCCCCCGGGAGTTCAACCTACGAGCAGTACTTC. Amino acid sequence: CASSSPGSSTYEQYF.

This clone was seen a handful of times. This chain joins TRBV4-3 and TRBJ2-7; 7 positions match TRBD1. From germline, CDR1 is LGHNA and CDR2 YSLEER. V dropped 4 bases and J dropped 4; count of bases not matched to a gene: 10. CDR3 length: 15 amino acids. CDR3 amino acids: CASSLQGDPAYEQYF. The CDR3 bases are TGCGCCAGCAGCCTCCAGGGGGACCCCGCGTACGAGCAGTACTTC.

The V gene is TRBV18, the J gene TRBJ2-2; D may be TRBD2 (5 bases). The germline gives CDR1 KGHSH, CDR2 LQKENI. V shed 6 bases and J shed 7 bases, with 21 bases lying between them. This CDR3 has 16 residues. The CDR3 spells CASSSPGLSGLGELFF. The CDR3, as DNA: TGTGCCAGCTCCTCACCGGGCCTAAGCGGTCTCGGGGAGCTGTTTTTT.

The CDR3 DNA reads TGTGCCAGCAGCCCCTTGGGAGGCAGTCAGCCCCAGCATTTT. Its translation is CASSPLGGSQPQHF. The chain links TRBV7-2 to TRBJ1-5; D unclear. CDR3 length equals 14 residues. Germline lookup yields CDR1 SGHTA and CDR2 FQGNSA. Trimming removed 5 bases at V and 6 bases at J, with 14 bases between. Drawing the rest from reference TRBV7-2 and TRBJ1-5, the complete variable domain is GAGVSQSPSNKVTEKGKDVELRCDPISGHTALYWYRQSLGQGLEFLIYFQGNSAPDKSGLPSDRFSAERTGGSVSTLTIQRTQQEDSAVYLCASSPLGGSQPQHFGDGTRLSIL.

The chain is built from TRBV18 and TRBJ1-2; D is ambiguous. The CDR3 length is 15 residues. Trimming stripped 3 bases from V and 3 bases from J, with 14 bases between. Germline CDR1 KGHSH, CDR2 LQKENI. CDR3 sequence (DNA): TGTGCCAGCTCACCTATACCTAGACCCGACTATGGCTACACCTTC. It encodes CASSPIPRPDYGYTF.

This clone came up once. The chain employs TRBV5-4 and TRBJ2-1; 7 bases are a match to TRBD1. J gave up 8 bases and V 4 bases, and 6 bases lay outside the gene matches. This CDR3 has 13 amino acids. Germline V CDR1 and CDR2: SGHNT, YYREEE (reference sequence). The DNA of the CDR3 is TGTGCCAGCAGCCTTACAGGGGCTGATGAGCAGTTCTTC. This codes for CASSLTGADEQFF.

The V gene is TRBV11-3, the J gene TRBJ2-3; D is perhaps TRBD1 (6 bases). This CDR3 spans 15 amino acids. Per germline, CDR1 SGHNT and CDR2 YENEEA. V lost 5 bases, J lost 5 bases, and 17 bases lay in between. CDR3 amino acids: CASSVSQGQGDTQYF. The DNA for the CDR3 is TGTGCCAGCAGCGTCTCTCAGGGGCAGGGAGATACGCAGTATTTT.

This clone was counted a single time. This chain joins TRBV30 and TRBJ2-5; 7 bases are a match to TRBD2. CDR3 length: 14 amino acids. The J segment lost 1 base and the V segment lost 4 bases, leaving 6 bases of the junction unmatched. CDR1 and CDR2 (germline): GTSNPN, SVGIG (reference sequence). This CDR3 is CAWTDPGGQETQYF. For the CDR3, the DNA is TGTGCCTGGACAGACCCGGGGGGCCAAGAGACCCAGTACTTC.

The CDR3 DNA reads TGTGCCAGCAGCCAAGATGTTATCGGAGATACGCAGTATTTT. Translating gives CASSQDVIGDTQYF. V and J are TRBV4-2 and TRBJ2-3, with unresolved D. The CDR3 is 14 residues long. Germline values: CDR1 LGHNA, CDR2 YNFKEQ. Trimming removed 0 bases from V and 5 bases from J, with 9 bases in between.

The chain employs TRBV7-2 and TRBJ2-2, with D perhaps TRBD2 (5 bases). The length of the CDR3 is 16 residues. The germline CDR1 and CDR2 sequences are SGHTA and FQGNSA. Trimming took 5 bases from V and 1 from J, leaving 14 bases between them. The CDR3 region has the DNA TGTGCCAGCAGCCTAAGTGAGCGGCGGAACACCGGGGAGCTGTTTTTT. Residues: CASSLSERRNTGELFF.

This clone was observed a handful of times. The chain carries TRBV5-1 and TRBJ1-2, with TRBD1 as a possible D gene (5 bases). CDR1 is SGHRS, CDR2 YFSETQ, per germline. The CDR3 contains 15 residues. The germline V and J ends were trimmed by 7 bases and 0 bases, with 16 bases remaining between them. In DNA, the CDR3 is TGCGCCAGCTCTTCTGGCAGGGCGGCTAACTATGGCTACACCTTC. Protein: CASSSGRAANYGYTF.

This chain connects TRBV19 to TRBJ2-7; 10 positions match TRBD1. The CDR3 consists of 14 residues. Germline-derived CDR1 and CDR2 are LNHDA and SQIVND (reference sequence). The V gene end was trimmed by 5 bases and the J gene end by 2 bases; junction bases not matched to a gene: 3. The CDR3 region is CASSVDRGPYEQYF. In nucleotides, the CDR3 is TGTGCCAGTAGTGTTGACAGGGGGCCCTACGAGCAGTACTTC. Looking up the rest from reference TRBV19 and TRBJ2-7 gives the full variable domain: DGGITQSPKYLFRKEGQNVTLSCEQNLNHDAMYWYRQDPGQGLRLIYYSQIVNDFQKGDIAEGYSVSREKKESFPLTVTSAQKNPTAFYLCASSVDRGPYEQYFGPGTRLTVT.

This chain links TRBV10-3 with TRBJ1-1, with 8 bases matching TRBD1. This CDR3 is 13 amino acids long. Germline loops: CDR1 ENHRY, CDR2 SYGVKD. V shed 7 bases and J 1 base; nucleotides not matched to a gene: 2. Here the CDR3 reads CAITRGQNTEAFF. CDR3 in DNA: TGTGCCATCACCAGGGGGCAGAACACTGAAGCTTTCTTT.

This clone is a singleton in its sample. CDR3 sequence: CASSSTGLGADTQYF. Here the CDR3 DNA reads TGTGCCAGCAGCTCCACGGGACTAGGGGCAGATACGCAGTATTTT. The chain is built from TRBV7-3 and TRBJ2-3; 8 bases are shared with TRBD2. The CDR3 is 15 residues long. Unmatched junction bases numbered 7, after V lost 4 bases and J lost 4 bases. Germline-derived CDR1 and CDR2 are SGHTA and FQGTGA.

This clone was counted a few times. The chain uses TRBV30 and TRBJ1-1; D might be TRBD1 (5 bases). Per the germline V gene, CDR1 is GTSNPN and CDR2 is SVGIG (reference sequence). CDR3 size: 14 residues. V was pared by 0 bases and J by 7 bases, with 15 bases between. For the CDR3, the DNA is TGTGCCTGGAGTGTAGGGCAGGGATGGAATGAAGCTTTCTTT. This encodes CAWSVGQGWNEAFF.

The chain joins TRBV18 to TRBJ1-5, with 9 nucleotides matching TRBD1. Trimming cost V 5 bases and J 6 bases; bases outside gene matches: 8. The CDR3 runs to 15 residues. The germline V gene has CDR1 KGHSH and CDR2 LQKENI. The CDR3 region has the DNA TGTGCCAGCTCAGTGGACAGGGGCGGTCCTCAGCCCCAGCATTTT. It yields the protein CASSVDRGGPQPQHF.

This clone was recorded only once. This rearrangement joins TRBV7-9 to TRBJ1-6; no clear D gene. The CDR3 loop spans 12 amino acids. Germline loops: CDR1 SEHNR, CDR2 FQNEAQ (reference sequence). The CDR3 DNA reads as TGTGGCGCGGCTGAAGATAATTCACCCCTCCACTTT. Translating gives CGAAEDNSPLHF.

J is TRBJ1-5 and V is TRBV6-5, with D possibly matching TRBD1 (5 bases). The CDR3 totals 14 residues. CDR1 and CDR2 from the germline V gene are MNHEY and SVGAGI. The V gene lost 1 base and the J gene lost 5 bases, with 9 bases spanning the gap. CDR3 DNA sequence: TGTGCCAGCAGTTACTTCCAAGGGGATCAGCCCCAGCATTTT. This sequence encodes CASSYFQGDQPQHF.

Notes on this clone: Other DNA sequences in this specimen translate into the identical CDR3. The V call is TRBV14, the J call TRBJ1-4; D is uncertain. The CDR3 consists of 13 residues. CDR1 and CDR2 (germline): SGHDN, FVKESK. V lost 1 base and J 7 bases, leaving 7 bases between the germline ends. The chain's CDR3 is CASSQGRGEKLFF. DNA of the CDR3: TGTGCCAGCAGCCAAGGTCGAGGTGAAAAACTGTTTTTT.

The chain recombines TRBV6-5 with TRBJ2-3, with D unclear. CDR1 MNHEY and CDR2 SVGAGI come from the germline V gene. Trimming shortened V by 7 bases and J by 1 base, and 9 bases separated the two germline ends. The CDR3 length is 13 residues. In DNA form, the CDR3 reads TGTGCCAGCAAGCAACCTGGCACAGATACGCAGTATTTT. Translating gives CASKQPGTDTQYF.

The V gene is TRBV29-1, the J gene TRBJ2-5; 9 nucleotides match TRBD2. The DNA end is a closer match to TRBJ2-7, so the J assignment may be wrong. Germline CDR1 is SQVTM and CDR2 is ANQGSEA. The CDR3 has 15 residues. The CDR3 DNA reads as TGCAGCGTTGTACTAGCGGGTATGAACTCCTACGAGCAGTACTTC. Amino acid sequence: CSVVLAGMNSYEQYF.

This chain connects TRBV6-6 to TRBJ2-1; perhaps TRBD1 as D (5 bases). CDR1 and CDR2 (germline): MNHNY, SVGAGI (reference sequence). Trimming removed 2 bases from V and 9 bases from J, with 5 bases in between. The CDR3 length is 11 residues. The CDR3 loop is CASSYGAEQFF. In DNA form, the CDR3 reads TGTGCCAGCAGTTACGGGGCTGAGCAGTTCTTC.

The count of this clone is one. The CDR3 DNA reads as TGTGCCAGCAGCTTGCAGGCAACCTACGAGCAGTACTTC. This codes for CASSLQATYEQYF. This chain links TRBV5-4 with TRBJ2-7, with D uncertain. This CDR3 region has 13 residues. Trimming pared 1 base from V and 2 bases from J, leaving 7 bases between. Germline V CDR1 and CDR2: SGHNT, YYREEE (reference sequence).

The V gene is TRBV6-5, the J gene TRBJ2-7, with 10 positions matching TRBD2. The CDR3 length is 15 residues. The ends lost 0 bases at V and 2 bases at J; junction bases unmatched: 1. Germline V lookup: CDR1 MNHEY, CDR2 SVGAGI. The CDR3 loop is CASSYSGLAAYEQYF. The CDR3 coding sequence is TGTGCCAGCAGTTACTCCGGACTAGCGGCCTACGAGCAGTACTTC.

The chain joins TRBV6-5 to TRBJ2-7; TRBD2 matches at 7 bases. The V segment lost 0 bases and the J segment 5 bases; nucleotides outside the gene matches: 7. This CDR3 spans 15 amino acids. The V gene's germline CDR1 is MNHEY and CDR2 SVGAGI. The chain's CDR3 is CASSYSGFREDEQYF. The CDR3, as DNA: TGTGCCAGCAGTTACTCCGGGTTTCGGGAGGACGAGCAGTACTTC.

The V gene is TRBV30, the J gene TRBJ2-7; 11 bases align to TRBD1. Germline CDR1 GTSNPN, CDR2 SVGIG (reference sequence). The junction had 7 bases not matched to a gene; V was cut back by 3 bases and J by 6 bases. CDR3 length: 14 amino acids. The CDR3 coding sequence is TGTGCCTGGAGGGGGAGGGACAGGGGGTTCGAGCAGTACTTC. This sequence encodes CAWRGRDRGFEQYF.

Only one count was recorded for this clone. J is TRBJ2-3 and V is TRBV10-1; no clear D gene. Trimming took 6 bases from V and 5 from J, leaving 12 bases between them. CDR3 length: 13 residues. The V gene's germline CDR1 is WNHNN and CDR2 SYGVQD (reference sequence). CDR3 bases: TGCGCCAGCAGCCAACTCCGGGTAGATACGCAGTATTTT. Translated: CASSQLRVDTQYF.

The chain uses TRBV4-1 and TRBJ1-2; D is unresolved. The V end was cut by 2 bases, the J end by 7 bases, with 14 bases between. Germline CDR1 MGHRA, CDR2 YSYEKL. The CDR3 is 14 amino acids. The CDR3 region is CASSQRTIAVGYTF. Written as DNA, the CDR3 is TGCGCCAGCAGCCAACGAACAATTGCTGTTGGCTACACCTTC.

This chain uses TRBV23-1 with TRBJ1-6, with no clear D. TRBV23-1 is treated as an ORF (open reading frame) with a function not yet certain. Trimming cost V 2 bases and J 6 bases, with 29 bases left between them. This CDR3 spans 21 amino acids. This chain's CDR3 is CASSQTGIIIGSKFLNSPLHF. CDR3 nucleotides: TGCGCCAGCAGTCAAACGGGGATTATTATTGGGAGCAAGTTCCTTAATTCACCCCTCCACTTT.

This chain links TRBV30 with TRBJ2-6; TRBD2 might be the D (6 bases). Trimming removed 5 bases from V and 2 bases from J, with 19 bases in between. The CDR3 sequence is 17 residues long. The germline V gene encodes CDR1 GTSNPN and CDR2 SVGIG (reference sequence). CDR3 DNA: TGTGCCTGGGGGCGGGGCCCGGTGGGCCCTGGGGCCAACGTCCTGACTTTC. It is translated as CAWGRGPVGPGANVLTF.